This T cell receptor (beta chain) was observed in a study of CD8 T cells in Susac syndrome. RNA was extracted with the RNeasy kit, and a quantity of roughly 0.5 to 1 ug was reverse transcribed using random hexamers. Amplification of TCR beta CDR3 spanned 54 Vbeta and 13 Jbeta via immunoSEQ multiplex PCR. TCRdb itself ran the immunoSEQ multiplex PCR reads through MiXCR, one entry per CDR3 protein. There are some 130,000 distinct CDR3 sequences in the sample; roughly 80% occur only once, and around 0.5% lies in the top ten. TEMRA cells were enriched by FACS, while CD8+ and CD4+ T cells were obtained through a negative isolation that was performed magnetically. The trim removed 3 bases at V and 2 bases at J, leaving 13 bases unmatched. This CDR3 is 16 amino acids long. In germline, CDR1 is DFQATT, CDR2 SNEGSKA (reference sequence).

The sequencing input was CD8+ T cells from PBMCs. The receptor comes from a human donor with multiple sclerosis. The genes are TRBV20-1 and TRBJ2-7; TRBD1 agrees at 7 bases. The DNA for the CDR3 is TGCAGTGCTAGGGGCTCTAACAGGGGCGAAACCTACGAGCAGTACTTC. This translates into CSARGSNRGETYEQYF.